What follows are 11 T cell receptor beta chains derived from one specimen sequenced in a study of technical replicates of blood from a few donors. Measured with immunoSEQ multiplex PCR; TCRdb has only the in-frame clones, and not every one. The data contain fewer than 100,000 clones, approximately 90% of them seen just once; the ten biggest clones take up less than 0.5%. The sample taken for sequencing was T cells isolated from PBMCs. Receptors originate from a human donor in good health.

The V gene is TRBV7-9, the J gene TRBJ2-5; possible D gene TRBD1, 7 bases. Per the germline V gene, CDR1 is SEHNR and CDR2 is FQNEAQ (reference sequence). Deletions cut 3 bases from V and 3 bases from J, with 14 bases between. This CDR3 comprises 15 residues. The DNA of the CDR3 is TGTGCCAGCAGCTTTGGAGGGACAGATAAAGAGACCCAGTACTTC. Protein sequence: CASSFGGTDKETQYF. The variable domain in full, with the rest retrieved from reference TRBV7-9 and TRBJ2-5, is DTGVSQNPRHKITKRGQNVTFRCDPISEHNRLYWYRQTLGQGPEFLTYFQNEAQLEKSRLLSDRFSAERPKGSFSTLEIQRTEQGDSAMYLCASSFGGTDKETQYFGPGTRLLVL.

The V and J genes are TRBV19 and TRBJ2-3; 9 nucleotides agree with TRBD2. The junction had 5 bases not matched to a gene; V was cut back by 1 base and J by 9 bases. The CDR3 is 14 amino acids. Germline V gene lookup returns CDR1 LNHDA and CDR2 SQIVND (reference sequence). The CDR3 loop is CASSIALAGRTQYF. The CDR3 nucleotides read TGTGCCAGTAGTATAGCCCTAGCGGGAAGAACGCAGTATTTT.

The J gene is TRBJ2-7, the V gene TRBV7-9; 7 bases are shared with TRBD2. Germline CDR1 is SEHNR and CDR2 is FQNEAQ (reference sequence). The CDR3 length is 16 residues. V lost 5 bases and J lost 2; bases outside the gene matches: 12. CDR3 region: CASSHMGLADTYEQYF. The CDR3 region has the DNA TGTGCCAGCAGCCACATGGGCCTAGCGGACACCTACGAGCAGTACTTC.

The gene calls are TRBV5-4 and TRBJ2-1, with 8 positions matching TRBD2. CDR1 is SGHNT and CDR2 is YYREEE in the germline V gene (reference sequence). V lost 4 bases to trimming and J lost 13 bases; unmatched junction nucleotides: 10. This CDR3 spans 13 amino acids. CDR3 loop: CASSRRLAGGQFF. Written as DNA, the CDR3 is TGTGCCAGCAGCCGAAGGCTAGCGGGTGGTCAGTTCTTC.

The CDR3 sequence is CASSDRVKTQYF. CDR3 sequence (DNA): TGTGCCAGCAGTGATAGAGTGAAGACCCAGTACTTC. J is TRBJ2-5 and V is TRBV2; D is ambiguous. Germline V gene data show CDR1 as SNHLY and CDR2 as FYNNEI. This CDR3 comprises 12 residues. The V end lost 3 bases, the J end lost 6 bases, and 8 bases lay between the germline ends.

This chain links TRBV9 with TRBJ2-7; the D gene is possibly TRBD1 (5 bases). Per germline, CDR1 SGDLS and CDR2 YYNGEE. The CDR3 runs to 14 residues. Trimming took off 0 bases at V and 5 bases at J, with 12 bases between the two ends. The CDR3 DNA follows: TGTGCCAGCAGCGTAGGGGGCAGCAGAAACGAGCAGTACTTC. Its translation: CASSVGGSRNEQYF.

This sequence joins TRBV27 and TRBJ2-6; 7 bases map to TRBD2. The junction had 1 base not matched to a gene; V was cut back by 4 bases and J by 1 base. The CDR3 runs 15 residues. Germline values: CDR1 MNHEY, CDR2 SMNVEV (reference sequence). The CDR3 is CASSSGGSGANVLTF. CDR3 DNA: TGTGCCAGCAGTTCCGGGGGGTCTGGGGCCAACGTCCTGACTTTC.

This clone showed up just once. The chain carries TRBV11-3 and TRBJ2-7; D remains ambiguous. The CDR3 covers 12 residues. Germline CDR1 and CDR2: SGHNT and YENEEA. Trimming cost V 5 bases and J 2 bases, with 7 bases left between them. CDR3 bases: TGTGCCAGCAGCGCAGAAGCCTACGAGCAGTACTTC. This codes for CASSAEAYEQYF.

The chain recombines TRBV5-4 with TRBJ2-3, with D tentatively TRBD1 (5 bases). V lost 0 bases and J lost 6, with 11 bases in between. There are 14 residues in the CDR3. Germline V gene data show CDR1 as SGHNT and CDR2 as YYREEE (reference sequence). This CDR3 is CASSLEQPGDTQYF. The CDR3 DNA sequence: TGTGCCAGCAGCTTGGAACAGCCAGGGGATACGCAGTATTTT.

The chain couples TRBV19 to TRBJ2-6; perhaps TRBD2 as D (5 bases). The CDR3 covers 15 residues. Germline CDR1 reads LNHDA; CDR2 reads SQIVND (reference sequence). V lost 3 bases to trimming and J lost 4 bases, with 10 bases between them. The CDR3 spells CASSIGGRGANVLTF. CDR3 bases: TGTGCCAGTAGTATTGGAGGAAGAGGGGCCAACGTCCTGACTTTC.

V and J are TRBV21-1 and TRBJ2-7; TRBD2, as called in the table, went unchecked against the DNA. TRBV21-1 is a recognized pseudogene. The CDR3 covers 16 residues. The CDR3 protein is CASSPRGRGGPYEQYF. The CDR3 DNA sequence: TGTGCCAGCAGCCCCCGGGGACGGGGAGGTCCCTACGAGCAGTACTTC.